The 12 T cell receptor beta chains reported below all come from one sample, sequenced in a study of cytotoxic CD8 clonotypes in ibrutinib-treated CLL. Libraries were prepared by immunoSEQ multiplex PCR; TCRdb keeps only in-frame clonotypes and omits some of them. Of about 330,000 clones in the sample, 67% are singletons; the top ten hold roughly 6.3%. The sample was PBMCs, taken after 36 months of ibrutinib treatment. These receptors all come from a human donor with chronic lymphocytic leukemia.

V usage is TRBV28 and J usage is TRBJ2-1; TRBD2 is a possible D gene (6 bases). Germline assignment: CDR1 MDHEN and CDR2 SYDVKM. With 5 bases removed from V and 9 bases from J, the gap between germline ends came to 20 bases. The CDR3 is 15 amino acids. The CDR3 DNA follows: TGTGCCAGCAGTGCCGGGACTCGGGCGGCTGGTGAGCAGTTCTTC. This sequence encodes CASSAGTRAAGEQFF.

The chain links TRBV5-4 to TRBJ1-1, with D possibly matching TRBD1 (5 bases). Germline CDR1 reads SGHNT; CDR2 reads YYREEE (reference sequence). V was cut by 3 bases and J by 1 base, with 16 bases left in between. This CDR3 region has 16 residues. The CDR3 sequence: CASSSTWGSANTEAFF. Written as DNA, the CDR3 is TGTGCCAGCAGCTCCACGTGGGGGTCAGCGAACACTGAAGCTTTCTTT.

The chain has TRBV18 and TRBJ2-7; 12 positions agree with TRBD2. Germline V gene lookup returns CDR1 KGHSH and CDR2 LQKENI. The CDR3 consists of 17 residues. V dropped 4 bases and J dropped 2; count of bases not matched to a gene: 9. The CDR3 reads CASSLKTSGSHTYEQYF. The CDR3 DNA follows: TGTGCCAGCTCACTCAAGACTAGCGGGAGCCATACCTACGAGCAGTACTTC.

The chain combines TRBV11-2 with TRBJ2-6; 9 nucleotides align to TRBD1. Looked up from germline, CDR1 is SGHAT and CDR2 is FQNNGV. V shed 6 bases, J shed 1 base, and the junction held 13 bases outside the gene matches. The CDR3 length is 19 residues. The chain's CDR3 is CASSLPLGQGKSGANVLTF. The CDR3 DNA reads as TGTGCCAGCAGTTTACCCCTGGGACAGGGAAAATCTGGGGCCAACGTCCTGACTTTC.

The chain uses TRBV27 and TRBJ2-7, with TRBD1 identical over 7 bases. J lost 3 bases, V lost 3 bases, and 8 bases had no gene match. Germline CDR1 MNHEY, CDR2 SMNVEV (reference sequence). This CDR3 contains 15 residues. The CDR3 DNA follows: TGTGCCAGCAGTTTCTACGGGACAGCGGTCTACGAGCAGTACTTC. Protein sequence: CASSFYGTAVYEQYF.

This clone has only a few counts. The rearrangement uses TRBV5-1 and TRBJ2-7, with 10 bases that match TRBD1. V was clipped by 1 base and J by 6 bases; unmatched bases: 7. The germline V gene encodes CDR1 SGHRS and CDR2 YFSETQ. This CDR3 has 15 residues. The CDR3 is CASSLIPGDRGEQYF. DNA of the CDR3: TGCGCCAGCAGCTTGATTCCGGGGGACAGGGGCGAGCAGTACTTC.

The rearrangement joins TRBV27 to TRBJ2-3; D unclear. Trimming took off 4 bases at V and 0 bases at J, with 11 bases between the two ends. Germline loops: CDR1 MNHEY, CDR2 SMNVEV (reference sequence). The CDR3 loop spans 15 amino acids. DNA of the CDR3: TGTGCCAGCAGTTCTACACAGACTAGCACAGATACGCAGTATTTT. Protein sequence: CASSSTQTSTDTQYF.

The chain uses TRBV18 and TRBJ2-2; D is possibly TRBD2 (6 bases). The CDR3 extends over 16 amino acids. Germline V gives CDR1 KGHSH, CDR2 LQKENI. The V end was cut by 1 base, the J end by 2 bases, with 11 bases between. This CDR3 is CASSPLGGINTGELFF. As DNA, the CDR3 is TGTGCCAGCTCACCACTGGGCGGGATCAACACCGGGGAGCTGTTTTTT. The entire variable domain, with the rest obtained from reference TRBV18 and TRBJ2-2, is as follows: NAGVMQNPRHLVRRRGQEARLRCSPMKGHSHVYWYRQLPEEGLKFMVYLQKENIIDESGMPKERFSAEFPKEGPSILRIQQVVRGDSAAYFCASSPLGGINTGELFFGEGSRLTVL.

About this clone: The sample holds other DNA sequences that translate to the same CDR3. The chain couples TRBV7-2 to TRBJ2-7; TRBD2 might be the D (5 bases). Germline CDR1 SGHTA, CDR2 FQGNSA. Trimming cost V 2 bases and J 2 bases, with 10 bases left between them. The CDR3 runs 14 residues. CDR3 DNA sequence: TGTGCCAGCAGCTTAAGCGGTTCGGCCTACGAGCAGTACTTC. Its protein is CASSLSGSAYEQYF.

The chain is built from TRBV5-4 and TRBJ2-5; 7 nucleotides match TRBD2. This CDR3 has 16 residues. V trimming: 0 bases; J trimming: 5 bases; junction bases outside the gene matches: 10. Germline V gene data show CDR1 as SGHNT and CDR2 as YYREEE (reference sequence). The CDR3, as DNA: TGTGCCAGCAGCTTGGGGCCAGCGGGACGACCGGAGACCCAGTACTTC. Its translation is CASSLGPAGRPETQYF.

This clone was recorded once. CDR3 DNA: TGCAGCGTTGTTGGCGGGAGGGCCGGTCGGTACAATGAGCAGTTCTTC. It specifies CSVVGGRAGRYNEQFF. The V call is TRBV29-1, the J call TRBJ2-1, with 9 bases identical to TRBD2. The length of the CDR3 is 16 residues. Germline V gene data show CDR1 as SQVTM and CDR2 as ANQGSEA. V trimming: 4 bases; J trimming: 4 bases; junction bases outside the gene matches: 11.

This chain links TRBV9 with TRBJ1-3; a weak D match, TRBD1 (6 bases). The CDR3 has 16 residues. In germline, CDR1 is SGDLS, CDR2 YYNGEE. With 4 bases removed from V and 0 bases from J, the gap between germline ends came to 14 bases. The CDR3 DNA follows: TGTGCCAGCAGCCCGAGACAGGAGAGCTCTGGAAACACCATATATTTT. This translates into CASSPRQESSGNTIYF. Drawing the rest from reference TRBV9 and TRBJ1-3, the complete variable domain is DSGVTQTPKHLITATGQRVTLRCSPRSGDLSVYWYQQSLDQGLQFLIQYYNGEERAKGNILERFSAQQFPDLHSELNLSSLELGDSALYFCASSPRQESSGNTIYFGEGSWLTVV.